This T cell receptor (beta chain) was obtained from a study of shared clonotypes between healthy human individuals (dated by TCRdb to 2020 to 2022). In terms of the full investigation: The cohort included a few men and a couple of women between 18 and 49 years of age. Libraries were prepared and TCR repertoires were sequenced by different laboratories using diverse techniques, in order to increase sequencing depth and limit assay-specific biases. The study deeply sequenced blood TCR repertoires of about 5 healthy adults to estimate repertoire size and the extent of clonotype sharing between individuals. For each donor, CD4 naive and CD4 memory were each given three plates, CD8 naive was given two plates, and CD8 memory was given one plate. Between about 0.8 and 9 billion PBMCs per donor were obtained by leukapheresis. Broader findings and caveats from the paper: Higher generation probabilities were observed for clonotypes shared by all four sorted-subset donors than for non-shared clonotypes. Sampling was limited to blood, and TCR repertoires in tissue likely differ from TCR repertoires in blood. Even with the large sequencing depth, rarefaction of the sorted-subset datasets indicated that sequencing was incomplete. Estimated clonotype richness was generally larger for naive than for memory subsets. Across four donors, approximately 5% of naive CD4, over 3% of naive CD8, around 2.5% of memory CD4, and around 0.4% of memory CD8 clonotypes were shared. Because the study included a small number of donors, the genetic and exposure-history diversity represented was limited. Pairwise subsampling indicated that sequencing depth was expected to affect the degree of clonotype sharing among donors.

This clone was picked up a small number of times. Its antigen is still unknown. No much larger clonotype is one base removed from it; base qualities were not supplied. The donors were healthy, HIV-negative adults with no recently reported acute infections or vaccinations. All donors were Caucasian adults living in Nashville, Tennessee, USA. CD4+ T cells were enriched by magnetic negative selection; naive cells were then positively selected on CD45RA, and the negative fraction formed the memory subset. Blood was collected by leukapheresis, and PBMCs were isolated by Ficoll-Histopaque density gradient centrifugation and then cryopreserved in liquid nitrogen vapor phase. Analytical flow cytometry was used to check the purity and quantity of every magnetically sorted T cell population. From each sorted fraction, genomic DNA was isolated and quantified by UV absorbance on a Nanodrop 2000c. Cut back by 3 bases and 4 bases, the V and J ends lie 8 bases apart. Reading from cysteine to phenylalanine, the CDR3 counts 13 amino acids. Of all the DNA, just the CDR3 is kept, 39 bases in frame from base 1. The germline V gene yields SGHAT for CDR1 and FQNNGV for CDR2.

Using the deep immunoSEQ assay, TCR CDR3 regions were amplified from genomic DNA by multiplex PCR. Extracted genomic DNA from each cell subset was distributed evenly across all wells of several immunoSEQ 96-well plates, and each plate was treated as a replicate. For sorted subsets, 200 to 250 ng of genomic DNA, equivalent to some 33,000 T cell genomes, went into each replicate PCR. The purified libraries were quantified using a Qubit 3.0 fluorometer, sized with a Bioanalyzer 2100, and then quantified again using the KAPA Library Quantification kit. Each immunoSEQ 96-well plate was sequenced on its own single-read 150-cycle Illumina NextSeq 550 flow cell. The study's processing was this. Because only junctional sequences without quality scores were contained in the immunoSEQ output, filtering matching that applied to full-length reads could not be performed. Sequences were annotated with PyIR, a Python wrapper for IgBLAST v1.9, and V/J genes and CDR3 were assigned using IMGT germline references. Any read was removed if the V/J assignment was weak (E-value above 1e-6), the CDR3 was missing, or the read contained stop codons, out-of-frame junctions, or ambiguous translated residues. V3J clonotypes were defined by identical inferred V gene, J gene, and CDR3 amino acid sequence. Percentage overlap between repertoires was computed as shared unique clonotypes divided by the size of the smaller repertoire. RTK rarefaction, the Chao1 estimator, and Recon v2.1 estimates of unobserved clonotypes were used to assess repertoire richness. Generation probabilities for all TCRbeta clonotypes obtained by the gDNA method from a handful of donors were computed using OLGA. TCRdb's version of the immuneACCESS table is confined to in-frame rearrangements and falls short of the full clone set. An unresolved V gene accounts for under half of the shortfall where checked; the remainder is of unknown origin. V and J calls and clone size are those listed in that table; D and trimming were worked out from the DNA. The sample includes roughly 1,100,000 clones, with 75% observed a single time. The top ten hold around 1.5% of the sample.

The chain uses TRBV11-2 and TRBJ2-3; the D gene identity is not certain. This receptor was taken from a man between 18 and 29 years old in good health. The sequenced sample was memory CD4+ T cells sorted from blood. The sample's cell subset or site label, in plain terms: CD45RA-negative fraction. The encoded CDR3 is CASSFAGSDTQYF. The sequenced DNA: TGTGCCAGCAGCTTCGCAGGTTCAGATACGCAGTATTTT. Full variable domain (CDR3 extended with the reference TRBV11-2 and TRBJ2-3 proteins): EAGVAQSPRYKIIEKRQSVAFWCNPISGHATLYWYQQILGQGPKLLIQFQNNGVVDDSQLPKDRFSAERLKGVDSTLKIQPAKLEDSAVYLCASSFAGSDTQYFGPGTRLTVL.